This entry features one TCR beta chain sequence. The antigen is not known. The entry originates in a study of a mutant IDH1 vaccine in newly diagnosed glioma. The method was immunoSEQ multiplex PCR; TCRdb's version includes in-frame clones alone and lacks a portion of them. The table includes 40,000 to 60,000 clones, roughly 84% detected once. The time point was: week 35, safety follow-up. Mutant IDH1 20-mer peptide, at 300 ug, made up each vaccine dose, with topical imiquimod. In germline, CDR1 is MNHEY, CDR2 SMNVEV (reference sequence). The V end was cut by 8 bases, the J end by 6 bases, with 16 bases between. This CDR3 contains 13 residues.

This receptor was taken from a middle-aged man with glioma. This chain uses TRBV27 with TRBJ1-2, with a tentative D call TRBD1 (6 bases). The sample here was PBMCs, taken from a glioma patient whose treatment included an IDH1 peptide vaccine. The CDR3 loop is CASARGGLDGYTF. The CDR3 region has the DNA TGTGCCAGCGCCAGAGGGGGTTTAGATGGCTACACCTTC.